This record concerns one TCR beta chain sequence. The antigen it recognizes is unknown. No clone much larger than this one lies a single base away; base qualities are absent. The time point label for this specimen denotes: about 28 days (+/-7) after the second vaccine dose. AZD1222 recipients with second doses at about 4 weeks or about 12 weeks were pooled, because spike-specific TCR depth and breadth did not differ between schedules. Vaccinee samples were obtained from the UK trials COV001 and COV002, which included a single-blind randomized controlled phase 2/3 trial of AZD1222 (ChAdOx1 nCoV-19) in healthy adults. For TCRbeta chain sequencing, PBMC samples from trial participants were taken at day 0 and at day 28 after the second dose. The CDR3 regions of human TCRbeta chains were analyzed by immunosequencing. For the original study's pipeline: TCRs in the repertoires were matched against a reference library of SARS-CoV-2-specific TCRs that had been generated with the MIRA antigen-specificity platform. Breadth was defined as the fraction of unique TCRs that were SARS-CoV-2-associated. Depth was defined as the fraction of total T cells that were SARS-CoV-2-associated. Each spike-specific TCR was assigned to its reactive spike region and to a CD4 or CD8 class using the MIRA data. Log10-transformed breadth and depth values were compared by one-way ANOVA with Sidak's multiple comparisons tests. Drawn from immuneACCESS, this table holds only the in-frame rearrangements with V and J called that TCRdb kept. Clones are partly lost; checked studies trace under half to an unresolved V gene and leave the rest unexplained. For V, J and clone size, that table is used; D and trimming come from the DNA. This sample has about 82,000 clones in its table, and under 90% of those were observed once. Together, the top ten hold about 1.3% of the sample.

The sample originates from a study of T cell responses to AZD1222 COVID-19 vaccine (dated by TCRdb to about 2021). Some background on the complete study: A total of 230 to 250 trial participants underwent TCR sequencing, of whom some 210 received two doses of AZD1222 and around 25 received two doses of the MenACWY control vaccine. Trial participants were enrolled by age into subgroups of 18-55, 56-69 and 70-plus years, and around 150, 28 and 57 TCR-sequenced participants, respectively, were included in these subgroups.

The germline V gene specifies MDHEN as CDR1 and SYDVKM as CDR2. The CDR3, from cysteine to phenylalanine, totals 14 residues. The read is trimmed to its CDR3 DNA, 42 bases read in frame from base 1. V and J are truncated by 7 bases and 6 bases respectively, leaving an intervening sequence of 15 bases. Overall results and qualifications from the work: Conclusions about previously exposed vaccinees are limited, since just 5 to 7 AZD1222 recipients were seropositive for SARS-CoV-2 at baseline. The 56-69-year group was small, and its depth increase did not reach significance, likely because of low power. Reportedly, almost half of the unique spike-specific TCRs recognized epitopes lying outside the regions that are mutated in the B.1.351 and B.1.1.7 variants. No day 14 peak-response samples were available, so repertoires were characterized only after the peak T cell response. A significant rise in spike-specific TCR breadth and depth was observed after two AZD1222 doses relative to day 0 and relative to MenACWY recipients. Participants were mostly white British and included more females than males, and it was suggested by the authors that clonal diversity may have been underestimated. The whole spike protein was spanned by vaccine-associated CD4 TCRs, and dominant responses were seen in regions 160-218 and 743-854.

The sequence is built from TRBV28 and TRBJ2-2, and the D gene may be TRBD1, 5 bases matching. The sample here was peripheral blood, taken 28 days after the second AZD1222 dose. The clonotype originates from an adult who received the AZD1222 COVID-19 vaccine. The nucleotides are TGTGCCAGCAATGTGGGGCCCCGTCCCGGGGAGCTGTTTTTT. This codes for CASNVGPRPGELFF.